This record covers a single TCR beta chain. Antigen unknown. This CDR3 spans 14 amino acids. The germline V gene encodes CDR1 GTSNPN and CDR2 SVGIG (reference sequence). Primers included in the PCR were 60 Vbeta and 13 Jbeta primers. TCRdb keeps only in-frame clones here, not all; method: immunoSEQ multiplex PCR. The table shows approximately 98,000 clones, with less than 85% occurring only once. This entry comes from a study of cytomegalovirus exposure and HLA in healthy donors. Study-wide points: The authors confirmed in vitro that a few CMV-associated chains were specific for CMV antigens. Analysis performed later found more than 15,000 TCR beta sequences associated with HLA alleles at 0.05 false discovery rate. The classifier was said to identify cytomegalovirus status with high specificity and sensitivity.

The V call is TRBV30, the J call TRBJ2-5; 9 bases match TRBD1. The assigned J gene may be wrong: the sequence end matches TRBJ2-7 better. Sequences were obtained from PBMCs. The origin of this receptor is a male donor in good health and CMV-seronegative. In nucleotides, the CDR3 is TGTGCCTGGAGGCTACAGGGGGCACTTTACGAGCAGTACTTC. Protein product: CAWRLQGALYEQYF.